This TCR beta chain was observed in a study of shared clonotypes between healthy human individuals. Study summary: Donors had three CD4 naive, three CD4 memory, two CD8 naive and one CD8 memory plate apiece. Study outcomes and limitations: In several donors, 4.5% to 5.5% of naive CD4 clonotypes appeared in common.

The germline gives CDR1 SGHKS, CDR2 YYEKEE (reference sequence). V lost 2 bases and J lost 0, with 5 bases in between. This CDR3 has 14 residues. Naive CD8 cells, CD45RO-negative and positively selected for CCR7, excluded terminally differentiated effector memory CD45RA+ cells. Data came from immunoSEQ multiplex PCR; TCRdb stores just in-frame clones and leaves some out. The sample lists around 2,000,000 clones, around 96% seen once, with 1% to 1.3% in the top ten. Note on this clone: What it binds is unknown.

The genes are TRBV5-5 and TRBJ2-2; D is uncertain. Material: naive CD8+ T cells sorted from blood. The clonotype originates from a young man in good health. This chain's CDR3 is CASSFAANTGELFF. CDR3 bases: TGTGCCAGCAGCTTCGCGGCGAACACCGGGGAGCTGTTTTTT.